What follows describes a single T cell receptor (beta chain). The data were obtained in a study of tumor-infiltrating lymphocytes in oesophageal squamous cell carcinoma. TCRdb ran MiXCR on the PCR reads and lists one entry per CDR3 protein. Here the sample spans about 22,000 distinct CDR3 sequences, about 34% being singletons. The germline CDR1 and CDR2 sequences are SGHNT and YYREEE (reference sequence). This CDR3 has 13 amino acids. The ends lost 3 bases at V and 13 bases at J; junction bases unmatched: 9. This clonotype was obtained from a male donor with esophageal squamous cell carcinoma. Sequencing used esophageal tumor tissue. The chain recombines TRBV5-4 with TRBJ2-4; 8 bases agree with TRBD2. The CDR3 DNA reads as TGTGCCAGCAGCTCGGGACTAGATGGGGAGCAGTACTTC. Its protein product is CASSSGLDGEQYF.